The next 21 T cell receptor beta chains were all read from a single sample in a study of T cell responses to AZD1222 COVID-19 vaccine. This table comes from immunoSEQ multiplex PCR, and its TCRdb copy is limited to in-frame clones, with some not included. The table lists approximately 180,000 clones, around 94% of them singletons. The specimen was peripheral blood, collected 28 days after the second dose of the MenACWY control vaccine. All receptors come from an adult who received the MenACWY meningococcal vaccine as a control.

V and J are TRBV12-3 or TRBV12-4 and TRBJ2-1, with D tentatively TRBD2 (6 bases). The CDR3 sequence is 13 residues long. The V and J ends lost 10 bases and 6 bases respectively, with 16 bases between them. The CDR3: CATGPGLPNEQFF. The CDR3, as DNA: TGTGCCACCGGGCCCGGACTACCCAATGAGCAGTTCTTC.

This chain links TRBV7-9 with TRBJ1-4, with TRBD1 as a possible D gene (6 bases). V gave up 5 bases and J gave up 3 bases, with 16 bases separating them. This CDR3 has 16 amino acids. Germline V gene data show CDR1 as SEHNR and CDR2 as FQNEAQ (reference sequence). This CDR3 is CASSAATGGPNEKLFF. The CDR3 region has the DNA TGTGCCAGCAGCGCCGCCACGGGGGGGCCTAATGAAAAACTGTTTTTT.

There are a few counts of this clone. This chain uses TRBV15 with TRBJ2-7; perhaps D is TRBD1 or TRBD2 (5 bases each). This CDR3 spans 14 amino acids. The germline V and J ends were trimmed by 9 bases and 0 bases, with 15 bases remaining between them. CDR1 and CDR2 from the germline V gene are LNHNV and YYDKDF (reference sequence). CDR3 loop: CATRESGSSYEQYF. The CDR3 DNA reads as TGTGCCACAAGGGAGTCAGGGAGCTCCTACGAGCAGTACTTC.

The J gene is TRBJ1-5, the V gene TRBV3-1 (or the pseudogene TRBV3-2); D uncertain. The germline V gene encodes CDR1 LGHDT and CDR2 YNNKEL (reference sequence). With 1 base removed from V and 6 bases from J, the gap between germline ends came to 10 bases. The CDR3 contains 14 residues. The CDR3: CASSQAVEGQPQHF. The CDR3 DNA follows: TGTGCCAGCAGCCAAGCAGTGGAGGGTCAGCCCCAGCATTTT.

This sequence joins TRBV7-3 and TRBJ1-2; 10 bases agree with TRBD1. Germline V gene sequence: CDR1 SGHTA, CDR2 FQGTGA. Trimming removed 5 bases from V and 0 bases from J; junction bases left unmatched: 15. This CDR3 has 19 residues. This CDR3 is CASSPLPVTGGSSNYGYTF. The DNA of the CDR3 is TGTGCCAGCAGCCCCCTCCCTGTGACAGGGGGCTCTTCTAACTATGGCTACACCTTC.

The chain uses TRBV19 and TRBJ1-1; possibly TRBD1 for D (5 bases). Per germline, CDR1 LNHDA and CDR2 SQIVND (reference sequence). CDR3 size: 11 residues. Trimming cost V 10 bases and J 7 bases, with 13 bases left between them. The CDR3 coding sequence is TGTGCCACCCTGGGACTAGGTGAAGCTTTCTTT. Amino acid sequence: CATLGLGEAFF. Full variable domain (missing parts from reference TRBV19 and TRBJ1-1): DGGITQSPKYLFRKEGQNVTLSCEQNLNHDAMYWYRQDPGQGLRLIYYSQIVNDFQKGDIAEGYSVSREKKESFPLTVTSAQKNPTAFYLCATLGLGEAFFGQGTRLTVV.

The chain employs TRBV30 and TRBJ2-1, with 10 bases matching TRBD2. From germline, CDR1 is GTSNPN and CDR2 SVGIG (reference sequence). V lost 4 bases, J lost 15 bases, and 3 bases stayed unmatched. This CDR3 comprises 10 residues. For the CDR3, the DNA is TGTGCCTGGAAGCGGGAGGGTTTGTTCTTC. This gives the protein CAWKREGLFF.

The J gene is TRBJ2-6, the V gene TRBV3-1 (or the pseudogene TRBV3-2), with 10 nucleotides matching TRBD1. This CDR3 has 19 residues. The germline CDR1 and CDR2 sequences are LGHDT and YNNKEL (reference sequence). J was trimmed by 0 bases and V by 4 bases; bases with no gene match: 9. CDR3 region: CASSPILGQGFSGANVLTF. The CDR3 DNA is TGTGCCAGCAGCCCAATCCTGGGACAGGGGTTCTCTGGGGCCAACGTCCTGACTTTC.

The chain combines TRBV6-5 with TRBJ1-1, with 8 positions matching TRBD1. The CDR3 loop spans 14 amino acids. Per germline, CDR1 MNHEY and CDR2 SVGAGI. J was trimmed by 5 bases and V by 2 bases; bases with no gene match: 4. The CDR3 nucleotides read TGTGCCAGCAGTTACCAGGGGGCTAGAACTGAAGCTTTCTTT. Translated: CASSYQGARTEAFF.

The count of this clone is one. The chain employs TRBV12-3 or TRBV12-4 and TRBJ1-5; D is possibly TRBD1 (6 bases). The CDR3 contains 12 residues. Trimming took off 9 bases at V and 6 bases at J, with 12 bases between the two ends. DNA of the CDR3: TGTGCCAGTCAGGGAGGGGGTCAGCCCCAGCATTTT. Protein product: CASQGGGQPQHF.

CDR3 region: CAWSVEGGDRGYEQYF. DNA of the CDR3: TGTGCCTGGAGTGTAGAAGGGGGGGACAGGGGCTACGAGCAGTACTTC. This chain joins TRBV30 and TRBJ2-7; TRBD1 matches 10 bases. The CDR3 contains 16 residues. The germline V gene has CDR1 GTSNPN and CDR2 SVGIG (reference sequence). Trimming cost V 0 bases and J 3 bases; bases outside gene matches: 8.

The chain recombines TRBV30 with TRBJ1-2; no firm D call. V gave up 1 base and J gave up 7 bases, with 13 bases separating them. The germline V gene has CDR1 GTSNPN and CDR2 SVGIG (reference sequence). This CDR3 has 13 amino acids. In DNA form, the CDR3 reads TGTGCCTGGAGTGCAATAACGGGCGGTGGCTACACCTTC. Protein product: CAWSAITGGGYTF.

The rearrangement joins TRBV24-1 to TRBJ1-2, with 10 bases aligning to TRBD1. The junction had 9 bases not matched to a gene; V was cut back by 2 bases and J by 7 bases. This CDR3 comprises 16 residues. Germline CDR1 and CDR2: KGHDR and SFDVKD. DNA for the CDR3: TGTGCCACCAGTGATTCCGGACAGGGGGATCTGGTTGGCTACACCTTC. This sequence encodes CATSDSGQGDLVGYTF.

With regard to this clone: Other DNA sequences of this sample code for an identical CDR3. The chain is built from TRBV6-2 or TRBV6-3 and TRBJ2-5; possibly TRBD2 for D (6 bases). The V gene lost 5 bases and the J gene lost 4 bases, with 14 bases spanning the gap. The germline V gene has CDR1 MNHEY and CDR2 SVGEGT. The CDR3 extends over 14 amino acids. The CDR3, as DNA: TGTGCCAGCAGTCTAGCGAGGGATCGAGAGACCCAGTACTTC. This gives the protein CASSLARDRETQYF.

CDR3: CASSLNGLSNQPQHF. As DNA, the CDR3 is TGTGCCAGCAGTTTAAACGGCCTTAGCAATCAGCCCCAGCATTTT. The chain uses TRBV27 and TRBJ1-5; D is undetermined. CDR1 and CDR2 from the germline V gene are MNHEY and SMNVEV (reference sequence). The germline V and J ends were trimmed by 2 bases and 0 bases, with 8 bases remaining between them. The CDR3 has 15 residues.

This clone came up a few times. The gene calls are TRBV24-1 and TRBJ1-2, with D unclear. V shed 4 bases and J shed 9 bases, with 20 bases lying between them. This CDR3 is 15 amino acids long. Germline CDR1 and CDR2: KGHDR and SFDVKD. CDR3 region: CATSDPGKGSVRYTF. DNA of the CDR3: TGTGCCACCAGTGACCCCGGGAAGGGATCAGTGCGCTACACCTTC.

The gene calls are TRBV14 and TRBJ1-1; D might be TRBD1 (5 bases). The CDR3 runs 14 residues. Looked up from germline, CDR1 is SGHDN and CDR2 is FVKESK. Trimming took 7 bases from V and 2 from J, leaving 14 bases between them. In DNA form, the CDR3 reads TGTGCCAGCAATGGGCCGGGGCGAAACACTGAAGCTTTCTTT. This gives the protein CASNGPGRNTEAFF.

The chain joins TRBV7-6 to TRBJ1-4; the D gene is possibly TRBD1 (5 bases). V was trimmed by 2 bases and J by 8 bases, leaving 12 bases between them. The length of the CDR3 is 14 residues. Germline lookup yields CDR1 SGHVS and CDR2 FNYEAQ. The CDR3 loop reads CASSLSRAGEKLFF. The CDR3 nucleotides read TGTGCCAGCAGCTTAAGCAGGGCCGGAGAAAAACTGTTTTTT.

J is TRBJ2-2 and V is TRBV3-1 (or the pseudogene TRBV3-2); 11 bases are a match to TRBD2. This CDR3 contains 15 residues. The V segment lost 7 bases and the J segment 3 bases; nucleotides outside the gene matches: 4. CDR1 LGHDT and CDR2 YNNKEL come from the germline V gene (reference sequence). The CDR3 is CASTRSGRDTGELFF. CDR3 in DNA: TGTGCCAGCACCCGTAGCGGGAGGGACACCGGGGAGCTGTTTTTT.

This clone has more than one count but fewer than ten. The V call is TRBV6-5, the J call TRBJ1-3; tentative D call: TRBD1 (5 bases). Germline V CDR1 and CDR2: MNHEY, SVGAGI. Deletions cut 11 bases from V and 2 bases from J, with 13 bases between. The CDR3 is 13 amino acids. For the CDR3, the DNA is TGTGCCGGAACTACGGACACTGGAAACACCATATATTTT. It is translated as CAGTTDTGNTIYF.

This chain connects TRBV6-2 or TRBV6-3 to TRBJ2-1; the match to TRBD2 covers 10 bases. Germline V CDR1 and CDR2: MNHEY, SVGEGT. The length of the CDR3 is 16 residues. The ends lost 2 bases at V and 7 bases at J; junction bases unmatched: 8. DNA of the CDR3: TGTGCCAGCAGTTACCAAGCGGGAGGGCCTAGAAATGAGCAGTTCTTC. Its translation: CASSYQAGGPRNEQFF.